A few counts support the clone carrying this T cell receptor beta chain. These data come from a study of CD8+ T cells in alopecia areata. The germline gives CDR1 MGHRA, CDR2 YSYEKL. Deletions cut 3 bases from V and 4 bases from J, with 13 bases between. The CDR3 totals 15 residues. Indicated treatment: oral pan-JAK inhibitor, 5-10 mg twice daily. Extraction of RNA preceded its reverse transcription into cDNA, which served as the sequencing template. Using immunoSEQ multiplex PCR, the repertoire was profiled, and TCRdb retains in-frame clones only, with some absent. The sample holds 100,000 to 120,000 clones; roughly three fifths are singletons and the top ten take approximately 3.6%.

The source of this sequence is a human donor with alopecia areata. The material sequenced was CD4+ T cells sorted from blood, taken at week 24, from a patient treated with tofacitinib. The chain combines TRBV4-1 with TRBJ1-3, with D maybe TRBD1 (5 bases). The CDR3 sequence is CASSHPGQLGNTIYF. The CDR3 nucleotides are TGCGCCAGCAGCCATCCAGGGCAGCTCGGAAACACCATATATTTT.